This entry is about one TCR beta chain. Its antigen remains unidentified. The junction differs from germline at one of its ends, possibly a read error. This CDR3 region has 14 residues. CDR1 is DFQATT and CDR2 is SNEGSKA in the germline V gene (reference sequence). This entry is derived from a study of neurological immune-mediated disorders. Regarding the study as a whole: Private repertoires in all groups were suggested, as expanded clones shared no CDR3 amino acid sequences across subjects.

MiXCR, applied by TCRdb to the 5' RACE reads, yields one record per CDR3 protein. This table holds some 49,000 distinct CDR3 sequences, around 13% found once. Documented time point: longitudinal time-point 2. This TCR came from a male donor with HTLV-1-associated myelopathy (HAM/TSP). J is TRBJ2-5 and V is TRBV20-1; 9 bases agree with TRBD2. Input material: PBMCs. Written as DNA, the CDR3 is TGCAGTGTTAGCGGGGGACCGAAGTATGAGACCCAGTACTTT. This gives the protein CSVSGGPKYETQYF.